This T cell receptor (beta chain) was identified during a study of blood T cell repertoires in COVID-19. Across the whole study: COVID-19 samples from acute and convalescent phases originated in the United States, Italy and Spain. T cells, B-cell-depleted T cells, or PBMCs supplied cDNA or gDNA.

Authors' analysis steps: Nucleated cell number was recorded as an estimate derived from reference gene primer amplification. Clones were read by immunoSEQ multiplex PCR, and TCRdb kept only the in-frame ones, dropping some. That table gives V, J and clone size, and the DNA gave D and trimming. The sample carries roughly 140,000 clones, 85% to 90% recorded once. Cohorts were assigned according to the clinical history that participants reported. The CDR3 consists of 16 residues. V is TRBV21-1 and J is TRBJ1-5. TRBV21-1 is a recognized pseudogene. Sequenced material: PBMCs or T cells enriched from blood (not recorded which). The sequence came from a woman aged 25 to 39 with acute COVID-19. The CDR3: CASSDHLRHGNQPQHF. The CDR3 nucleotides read TGTGCCAGCAGCGACCACCTGCGGCACGGCAATCAGCCCCAGCATTTT.